This TCR beta chain was captured by sequencing in a study of T cells after yellow fever vaccination. Study-wide results and limits: Clonotypes shared by both compartments, CD4 and CD8, made up a small share. In post-booster samples, most primary-vaccination clones reappeared (about 96% CD4, approximately 91% CD8). Faster peaking, at day 5 versus 15, marked a secondary response that was weaker.

TCRdb called the 5' RACE reads again in MiXCR, with one record for every CDR3 protein. The sample carries over 110,000 distinct CDR3 sequences, over 7% recorded once. The table lists this clonotype with many counts. Its antigen is as yet unknown. The V and J ends lost 6 bases and 3 bases respectively, with 12 bases between them. This CDR3 region has 14 residues. CDR1 and CDR2 from the germline V gene are LNHDA and SQIVND (reference sequence). The specimen comprised CD4+ T cells sorted from PBMCs, sampled 5 days after the yellow fever booster vaccination. V and J are TRBV19 and TRBJ2-1, with D hard to call. The receptor was isolated from a man aged 25 to 45 who received the YFV17D yellow fever vaccine. This CDR3 is CASSQQSNYNEQFF. The DNA for the CDR3 is TGTGCCAGTAGCCAACAGAGCAACTACAATGAGCAGTTCTTC.